Following are 26 T cell receptor beta chains from one sample sequenced in a study of post-analysis software for immune sequencing data. Libraries were made from TCR beta cDNA, and they carried unique molecular identifiers. TCRdb processed the PCR reads anew with MiXCR; each CDR3 protein has one entry. The table includes about 820,000 distinct CDR3 sequences, roughly 50% detected once. No cognate antigen is known for these TCRs. Regarding the study as a whole: The study found TRBV5-6, TRBV5-1 and TRBV20-1 among a few TRBV segments more frequent in patients than controls.

Sequenced material: blood. These receptors were obtained from a girl aged 10 to 17 with multiple sclerosis.

The chain combines TRBV20-1 with TRBJ2-7, with 7 bases aligning to TRBD2. The ends lost 3 bases at V and 7 bases at J; junction bases unmatched: 9. The CDR3 is 13 residues long. Germline CDR1 is DFQATT and CDR2 is SNEGSKA (reference sequence). The CDR3 DNA follows: TGCAGTGCTAGGGCGGGAGAGGTGAATGAGCAGTACTTC. This encodes CSARAGEVNEQYF.

About this clonotype itself: One end of the junction fails to match germline, which may point to a read error. J is TRBJ2-3 and V is TRBV9; D perhaps matches TRBD2 (7 bases). The CDR3 is 16 amino acids. Germline-derived CDR1 and CDR2 are SGDLS and YYNGEE. CDR3 protein: CAGSVLGGAVADTQYF. DNA of the CDR3: TGTGCCGGCAGCGTTCTGGGGGGGGCCGTCGCAGATACGCAGTATTTT. Using reference TRBV9 and TRBJ2-3 for the parts outside the CDR3, the full variable domain is DSGVTQTPKHLITATGQRVTLRCSPRSGDLSVYWYQQSLDQGLQFLIQYYNGEERAKGNILERFSAQQFPDLHSELNLSSLELGDSALYFCAGSVLGGAVADTQYFGPGTRLTVL.

This chain uses TRBV5-1 with TRBJ2-3, with TRBD2 matching 7 bases. V trimming: 1 base; J trimming: 0 bases; junction bases outside the gene matches: 11. Looked up from germline, CDR1 is SGHRS and CDR2 is YFSETQ. The CDR3 totals 18 residues. DNA of the CDR3: TGCGCCAGCAGCTTGAGGGCTAGCGGTGTATCTAGCACAGATACGCAGTATTTT. Residues: CASSLRASGVSSTDTQYF. The complete variable domain, with remaining parts taken from reference TRBV5-1 and TRBJ2-3, reads KAGVTQTPRYLIKTRGQQVTLSCSPISGHRSVSWYQQTPGQGLQFLFEYFSETQRNKGNFPGRFSGRQFSNSRSEMNVSTLELGDSALYLCASSLRASGVSSTDTQYFGPGTRLTVL.

The chain has TRBV11-2 and TRBJ2-5, with D perhaps matching TRBD1 or TRBD2 (6 bases each). This CDR3 region has 13 residues. CDR1 and CDR2 from the germline V gene are SGHAT and FQNNGV. V gave up 4 bases and J gave up 3 bases, with 9 bases separating them. The CDR3 coding sequence is TGTGCCAGCAGCTGGGGGGCAGAAGAGACCCAGTACTTC. It yields the protein CASSWGAEETQYF.

The CDR3 spells CASSPPSGGTDTQYF. In DNA form, the CDR3 reads TGTGCCAGCAGTCCTCCTAGCGGGGGGACAGATACGCAGTATTTT. This rearrangement joins TRBV27 to TRBJ2-3; 11 bases line up with TRBD2. After removal of 5 bases from V and 3 bases from J, the junction contained 4 bases not matched to a gene. CDR1 is MNHEY and CDR2 is SMNVEV in the germline V gene (reference sequence). This CDR3 region has 15 residues.

CDR3 coding DNA: TGCGCCAGCAGCCGTTCGGCAGGGACTAGCACAGATACGCAGTATTTT. Translated, it gives CASSRSAGTSTDTQYF. V and J are TRBV4-1 and TRBJ2-3, with a weak D call TRBD2 (6 bases). Germline CDR1 reads MGHRA; CDR2 reads YSYEKL. V was shortened by 4 bases and J by 0 bases, with 14 bases between the two germline ends. The CDR3 is 16 residues long.

The sample holds one count of this clonotype. The gene calls are TRBV2 and TRBJ2-1, with TRBD2 matching 8 bases. This CDR3 contains 15 residues. Germline V gives CDR1 SNHLY, CDR2 FYNNEI. V dropped 5 bases and J dropped 9; count of bases not matched to a gene: 12. CDR3 DNA: TGTGCCAGCAGTCGGTCGGGACTAGGAGTAACTGAGCAGTTCTTC. This translates into CASSRSGLGVTEQFF. Drawing the rest from reference TRBV2 and TRBJ2-1, the complete variable domain is EPEVTQTPSHQVTQMGQEVILRCVPISNHLYFYWYRQILGQKVEFLVSFYNNEISEKSEIFDDQFSVERPDGSNFTLKIRSTKLEDSAMYFCASSRSGLGVTEQFFGPGTRLTVL.

V gene TRBV4-1 combines with J gene TRBJ2-7; D perhaps matches TRBD2 (5 bases). CDR3 length: 16 amino acids. CDR1 is MGHRA and CDR2 is YSYEKL in the germline V gene. V was cut by 0 bases and J by 0 bases, with 12 bases left in between. The CDR3: CASSQDVARASYEQYF. For the CDR3, the DNA is TGCGCCAGCAGCCAAGACGTAGCGCGAGCCTCCTACGAGCAGTACTTC.

This clonotype appeared a single time. The V call is TRBV5-1, the J call TRBJ1-1, with D unclear. The CDR3 consists of 14 residues. V was pared by 3 bases and J by 0 bases, with 9 bases between. Germline V gene lookup returns CDR1 SGHRS and CDR2 YFSETQ. CDR3: CASSSPMMNTEAFF. The CDR3 region has the DNA TGCGCCAGCAGCTCCCCTATGATGAACACTGAAGCTTTCTTT.

This clonotype was observed a handful of times. As DNA, the CDR3 is TGCGCCAGCAGCTTCGCGGTCGAGGCCTACAATGAGCAGTTCTTC. Its protein is CASSFAVEAYNEQFF. The rearrangement joins TRBV5-1 to TRBJ2-1; unclear D gene. Germline V gene lookup returns CDR1 SGHRS and CDR2 YFSETQ. The CDR3 is made up of 15 amino acids. Deletions cut 2 bases from V and 2 bases from J, with 11 bases between.

V gene TRBV7-2 combines with J gene TRBJ1-2, with TRBD1 matching 7 bases. Germline values: CDR1 SGHTA, CDR2 FQGNSA. The CDR3 loop spans 15 amino acids. J lost 4 bases, V lost 0 bases, and 5 bases had no gene match. The CDR3 nucleotides read TGTGCCAGCAGCTTAGCGGCAGGGGGGTCCTATGGCTACACCTTC. Its protein product is CASSLAAGGSYGYTF. Full variable domain (outside the CDR3, taken from reference TRBV7-2 and TRBJ1-2): GAGVSQSPSNKVTEKGKDVELRCDPISGHTALYWYRQSLGQGLEFLIYFQGNSAPDKSGLPSDRFSAERTGGSVSTLTIQRTQQEDSAVYLCASSLAAGGSYGYTFGSGTRLTVV.

Only a few counts were recorded for this clonotype. The V gene is TRBV5-1, the J gene TRBJ2-5; 13 nucleotides agree with TRBD2. Per germline, CDR1 SGHRS and CDR2 YFSETQ. This CDR3 region has 15 residues. J was trimmed by 9 bases and V by 3 bases; bases with no gene match: 8. Here the CDR3 reads CASSSGLAGAKAQYF. CDR3 nucleotide sequence: TGCGCCAGCAGCTCTGGACTAGCGGGAGCAAAAGCCCAGTACTTC.

The chain employs TRBV18 and TRBJ1-2; the D is unclear. Deletions cut 3 bases from V and 2 bases from J, with 7 bases between. The length of the CDR3 is 13 residues. The germline CDR1 and CDR2 sequences are KGHSH and LQKENI. CDR3 in DNA: TGTGCCAGCTCACCTGGGATAAACTATGGCTACACCTTC. Its protein is CASSPGINYGYTF.

This clonotype has more than one count but fewer than ten. The chain links TRBV5-1 to TRBJ2-7; no clear D. V lost 0 bases, J lost 5 bases, and 12 bases lay in between. The CDR3 has 14 residues. Looked up from germline, CDR1 is SGHRS and CDR2 is YFSETQ. CDR3 coding DNA: TGCGCCAGCAGCTTGGCCCCCGGTCAGGACGAGCAGTACTTC. Amino acids: CASSLAPGQDEQYF.

This clonotype appeared a single time. The rearrangement uses TRBV12-3 or TRBV12-4 and TRBJ1-2, with D unresolved. The CDR3 loop spans 12 amino acids. V dropped 6 bases and J dropped 8 bases, with 13 bases sitting between them. The CDR3 DNA reads as TGTGCCAGCAGATCGGGAGACGCCGGCTACACCTTC. Translated: CASRSGDAGYTF.

This clonotype was picked up a small number of times. The chain combines TRBV7-2 with TRBJ1-2; possibly TRBD1 for D (5 bases). V lost 2 bases, J lost 5 bases, and 18 bases lay in between. CDR1 is SGHTA, CDR2 FQGNSA, per germline. CDR3 length: 16 residues. The CDR3 DNA sequence: TGTGCCAGCAGCTTAATAGGGGCGGAGGAACGATATGGCTACACCTTC. Its protein is CASSLIGAEERYGYTF.

This clonotype was recorded a few times. This rearrangement joins TRBV29-1 to TRBJ2-2, with D perhaps assigned TRBD1 or TRBD2 (6 bases each). The CDR3 spans 16 residues. The germline gives CDR1 SQVTM, CDR2 ANQGSEA. V was clipped by 7 bases and J by 6 bases, with 24 bases between them. The CDR3 DNA reads as TGCAGCGCTGTGGGCTACAGGGAGGACGACGCCGGGGAGCTGTTTTTT. The encoded protein is CSAVGYREDDAGELFF.

In this sample, this clonotype turned up once. This sequence joins TRBV5-1 and TRBJ2-3; 11 bases line up with TRBD1. Unmatched junction bases numbered 6, after V lost 3 bases and J lost 3 bases. Germline CDR1 and CDR2: SGHRS and YFSETQ. The CDR3 has 16 residues. CDR3 in DNA: TGCGCCAGCAGCTGGGCCGGGACAGGGGGGACAGATACGCAGTATTTT. This encodes CASSWAGTGGTDTQYF.

V usage is TRBV12-5 and J usage is TRBJ1-2; 7 nucleotides agree with TRBD1. V dropped 6 bases and J dropped 4; count of bases not matched to a gene: 5. In germline, CDR1 is LGHNT, CDR2 FRNRAP. The CDR3 totals 13 residues. The chain's CDR3 is CASGIQGTYGYTF. The CDR3 DNA sequence: TGTGCTAGTGGGATACAGGGGACCTATGGCTACACCTTC.

This chain uses TRBV5-1 with TRBJ2-7; the D is unclear. The CDR3 consists of 14 residues. Germline V gene sequence: CDR1 SGHRS, CDR2 YFSETQ. Between the trimmed V and J ends, which lost 5 bases and 0 bases, there was a span of 12 bases. CDR3 loop: CASRTGLLSYEQYF. The CDR3 DNA follows: TGCGCCAGCAGAACGGGCTTACTCTCCTACGAGCAGTACTTC.

The V gene is TRBV27, the J gene TRBJ1-6; tentatively, D is TRBD1 (5 bases). Germline lookup yields CDR1 MNHEY and CDR2 SMNVEV (reference sequence). Trimming removed 6 bases from V and 0 bases from J, with 6 bases in between. The CDR3 sequence is 14 residues long. CDR3 sequence: CASSGGSYNSPLHF. CDR3 DNA: TGTGCCAGCAGCGGGGGCTCCTATAATTCACCCCTCCACTTT.

The chain joins TRBV9 to TRBJ2-1; 7 bases are shared with TRBD2. This CDR3 has 15 amino acids. Germline values: CDR1 SGDLS, CDR2 YYNGEE. V lost 2 bases, J lost 5 bases, and 7 bases stayed unmatched. CDR3 DNA: TGTGCCAGCAGCGTTTCCAGCGGGGAACACAATGAGCAGTTCTTC. Encoded protein: CASSVSSGEHNEQFF.

The chain has TRBV4-2 and TRBJ1-1, with D possibly TRBD1 on 6 matching bases. The CDR3 consists of 14 residues. Trimming removed 1 base at V and 4 bases at J, with 10 bases between. CDR1 LGHNA and CDR2 YNFKEQ come from the germline V gene. The CDR3 region is CASSQGQAITEAFF. DNA for the CDR3: TGTGCCAGCAGCCAAGGACAGGCGATCACTGAAGCTTTCTTT.

The chain joins TRBV25-1 to TRBJ2-7; tentative D call: TRBD1 (6 bases). Germline assignment: CDR1 MGHDK and CDR2 SYGVNS. Trimming removed 6 bases from V and 1 base from J, with 13 bases in between. There are 14 residues in the CDR3. The CDR3 coding sequence is TGTGCCAGCAGGGATAACAGGGAGTCCTACGAGCAGTACTTC. This sequence encodes CASRDNRESYEQYF.

As for this clonotype: A read error may explain this, as a much larger clone is one base away. The chain joins TRBV5-1 to TRBJ2-7; D is possibly TRBD2 (6 bases). The CDR3 covers 12 residues. Germline loops: CDR1 SGHRS, CDR2 YFSETQ. Deletions cut 4 bases from V and 5 bases from J, with 10 bases between. CDR3 in amino acids: CASSPWRDEQYF. The CDR3 DNA reads TGCGCCAGCAGCCCCTGGAGGGACGAGCAGTACTTC.

In its sample, this clonotype was seen a few times. This rearrangement joins TRBV20-1 to TRBJ2-1; the D gene is possibly TRBD2 (6 bases). Germline V CDR1 and CDR2: DFQATT, SNEGSKA (reference sequence). V dropped 5 bases and J dropped 7 bases, with 12 bases sitting between them. The CDR3 consists of 12 residues. In nucleotides, the CDR3 is TGCAGTGCTCCGACTAGTTCGAATGAGCAGTTCTTC. Translated, it gives CSAPTSSNEQFF.